This entry lists 27 T cell receptor beta chains sequenced from one sample in a study of blood T cell repertoires in COVID-19 (dated by TCRdb to the early 2020s). Library generation was performed with the immunoSEQ multiplex PCR assay. TCRdb obtained this table from immuneACCESS and retained in-frame rearrangements with V and J assigned. These tables miss some clones; where compared with another copy, unresolved V genes account for less than half of the shortfall, and the remainder is unexplained. The sample has 57,000 or so clones on record, 76% of them singletons. The ten largest clonotypes hold around 20% of the sample. Specimen: peripheral blood. Receptor source: a man between 50 and 59 years old with active or convalescent COVID-19.

This chain links TRBV3-1 (or the pseudogene TRBV3-2) with TRBJ2-1; 7 nucleotides line up with TRBD2. The CDR3 has 15 amino acids. Germline V CDR1 and CDR2: LGHDT, YNNKEL (reference sequence). With 1 base clipped from V and 8 bases from J, the junction kept 8 bases outside the gene matches. The CDR3 bases are TGTGCCAGCAGCCAAGCGGAGGGAGGGAGGGATGAGCAGTTCTTC. Translating it yields CASSQAEGGRDEQFF.

This clone showed up just a few times. The rearrangement links TRBV6-5 to TRBJ1-2; D uncertain. The germline V gene encodes CDR1 MNHEY and CDR2 SVGAGI. This CDR3 spans 15 amino acids. Between the trimmed V and J ends, which lost 8 bases and 2 bases, there was a span of 18 bases. This CDR3 is CASSYSGPVNYGYTF. The CDR3 DNA sequence: TGTGCCAGCTCATATTCGGGTCCCGTAAACTATGGCTACACCTTC.

There are a few counts of this clone. The chain is built from TRBV7-3 and TRBJ2-1; weak D call: TRBD1 (5 bases). Germline-derived CDR1 and CDR2 are SGHTA and FQGTGA. The CDR3 is made up of 16 amino acids. V was clipped by 4 bases and J by 5 bases, with 18 bases between them. In DNA, the CDR3 is TGTGCCAGCAGCTCCCAGGGCGACCCCAAGAACAATGAGCAGTTCTTC. It specifies CASSSQGDPKNNEQFF. Looking up the rest from reference TRBV7-3 and TRBJ2-1 gives the full variable domain: GAGVSQTPSNKVTEKGKYVELRCDPISGHTALYWYRQSLGQGPEFLIYFQGTGAADDSGLPNDRFFAVRPEGSVSTLKIQRTERGDSAVYLCASSSQGDPKNNEQFFGPGTRLTVL.

Written as DNA, the CDR3 is TGTGCCAGCAGCCCCGGGACTAGCGGGACCCATGAGCAGTTCTTC. This sequence encodes CASSPGTSGTHEQFF. This chain joins TRBV11-2 and TRBJ2-1; TRBD2 agrees at 13 bases. This CDR3 has 15 residues. Germline V CDR1 and CDR2: SGHAT, FQNNGV. J lost 8 bases, V lost 5 bases, and 6 bases had no gene match.

This chain connects TRBV11-2 to TRBJ1-2; TRBD1 aligns across 9 bases. The ends lost 7 bases at V and 5 bases at J; junction bases unmatched: 20. CDR3 length: 18 residues. The germline V gene has CDR1 SGHAT and CDR2 FQNNGV. The CDR3 loop reads CASNSGTGMGRTGYGYTF. The CDR3, as DNA: TGTGCCAGCAACTCCGGGACAGGGATGGGACGGACTGGGTATGGCTACACCTTC.

The rearrangement uses TRBV2 and TRBJ2-7; D is perhaps TRBD1 (6 bases). Between the trimmed V and J ends, which lost 2 bases and 3 bases, there was a span of 11 bases. The CDR3 totals 14 residues. Germline V CDR1 and CDR2: SNHLY, FYNNEI. The CDR3 nucleotides are TGTGCCAGCAGTGAACCTTTGGACAGCTACGAGCAGTACTTC. Encoded protein: CASSEPLDSYEQYF.

This clone was detected once. CDR3 sequence: CASSLSGFLRGGSYNEQFF. CDR3 nucleotide sequence: TGTGCCAGCAGCTTGTCTGGGTTCCTGCGGGGAGGCTCCTACAATGAGCAGTTCTTC. This chain connects TRBV5-6 to TRBJ2-1, with a possible D match to TRBD2 (6 bases). This CDR3 is built from 19 residues. The germline V gene has CDR1 SGHDT and CDR2 YYEEEE. V lost 1 base and J 0 bases, leaving 20 bases between the germline ends.

This clone was recorded only once. V gene TRBV3-1 (or the pseudogene TRBV3-2) combines with J gene TRBJ1-5; D gene ambiguous. The CDR3 length is 14 residues. V dropped 0 bases and J dropped 9 bases, with 12 bases sitting between them. The germline gives CDR1 LGHDT, CDR2 YNNKEL (reference sequence). Written as DNA, the CDR3 is TGTGCCAGCAGCCAAGATTGGCAGGTCAGGCCCCAGCATTTT. Translated: CASSQDWQVRPQHF.

The chain combines TRBV7-9 with TRBJ2-2; D gene unclear. The CDR3 contains 16 residues. Germline-derived CDR1 and CDR2 are SEHNR and FQNEAQ (reference sequence). V lost 0 bases and J 3 bases, leaving 11 bases between the germline ends. CDR3 bases: TGTGCCAGCAGCTTAGCTTCCCCTAGTCACACCGGGGAGCTGTTTTTT. It specifies CASSLASPSHTGELFF.

The chain is built from TRBV25-1 and TRBJ1-4; D unclear. The V gene's germline CDR1 is MGHDK and CDR2 SYGVNS. The CDR3 totals 16 residues. The V end lost 4 bases, the J end lost 3 bases, and 15 bases lay between the germline ends. The CDR3, as DNA: TGTGCCAGCAGTGGACTAGGCGGCAGGTCTAATGAAAAACTGTTTTTT. Protein: CASSGLGGRSNEKLFF.

The chain links TRBV19 to TRBJ1-2; a possible D gene is TRBD1 (6 bases). CDR1 and CDR2 from the germline V gene are LNHDA and SQIVND (reference sequence). CDR3 length: 17 amino acids. V was clipped by 5 bases and J by 4 bases, with 23 bases between them. The CDR3 DNA is TGTGCCAGTAGTCTCGGGGGCTGGACGGGGGGAATCTATGGCTACACCTTC. Protein sequence: CASSLGGWTGGIYGYTF.

The chain has TRBV5-1 and TRBJ2-1; possibly TRBD1 for D (6 bases). Trimming took off 0 bases at V and 5 bases at J, with 9 bases between the two ends. Germline CDR1 and CDR2: SGHRS and YFSETQ. CDR3 length equals 14 residues. CDR3 in amino acids: CASSLDRADNEQFF. The CDR3 DNA sequence: TGCGCCAGCAGCTTGGACAGGGCTGACAATGAGCAGTTCTTC.

This chain joins TRBV29-1 and TRBJ2-3; TRBD1 matches 9 bases. From germline, CDR1 is SQVTM and CDR2 ANQGSEA. The junction had 16 bases not matched to a gene; V was cut back by 7 bases and J by 2 bases. The CDR3 is 17 residues long. CDR3: CSAGQGRGGPLTDTQYF. The CDR3 region has the DNA TGCAGCGCCGGACAGGGGAGAGGGGGCCCTCTCACAGATACGCAGTATTTT.

This chain uses TRBV30 with TRBJ1-1; the match to TRBD1 covers 7 bases. This CDR3 comprises 13 residues. Germline V lookup: CDR1 GTSNPN, CDR2 SVGIG (reference sequence). J gave up 1 base and V 8 bases, and 7 bases lay outside the gene matches. The CDR3 region is CALDRAANTEAFF. CDR3 nucleotides: TGTGCCCTCGACAGGGCTGCGAACACTGAAGCTTTCTTT.

This clone has more than one count but fewer than ten. The rearrangement joins TRBV10-3 to TRBJ1-5, with D possibly TRBD1 on 6 matching bases. CDR3 length: 14 amino acids. The V and J ends lost 5 bases and 7 bases respectively, with 15 bases between them. Germline V gene lookup returns CDR1 ENHRY and CDR2 SYGVKD. The CDR3 loop is CAISTGSPGQPQHF. The DNA of the CDR3 is TGTGCCATCAGTACAGGGTCCCCAGGACAGCCCCAGCATTTT.

The chain couples TRBV25-1 to TRBJ1-2; unclear D gene. The CDR3 contains 13 residues. Germline assignment: CDR1 MGHDK and CDR2 SYGVNS. V dropped 8 bases and J dropped 7 bases, with 17 bases sitting between them. The CDR3 reads CASRADGVFGYTF. DNA of the CDR3: TGTGCCAGCCGGGCAGACGGGGTTTTTGGCTACACCTTC.

Only a few counts were recorded for this clone. The rearrangement links TRBV12-3 or TRBV12-4 to TRBJ1-1, with D tentatively TRBD1 (6 bases). V gave up 3 bases and J gave up 9 bases, with 11 bases separating them. The CDR3 spans 12 residues. CDR3 bases: TGTGCCAGCAGTTTGGAAACAGGGAAAGCTTTCTTT. The encoded protein is CASSLETGKAFF.

In this sample, this clone turned up once. The chain couples TRBV5-1 to TRBJ1-5; TRBD1 matches at 8 bases. Per the germline V gene, CDR1 is SGHRS and CDR2 is YFSETQ. The CDR3 runs to 14 residues. The J segment lost 6 bases and the V segment lost 3 bases, leaving 5 bases of the junction unmatched. The CDR3 sequence is CASSSTGDGQPQHF. CDR3 nucleotides: TGCGCCAGCAGCTCGACAGGGGACGGTCAGCCCCAGCATTTT.

The chain has TRBV30 and TRBJ2-7; possible D gene TRBD1, 6 bases. This CDR3 is built from 14 residues. Germline V gene data show CDR1 as GTSNPN and CDR2 as SVGIG (reference sequence). Trimming took 0 bases from V and 2 from J, leaving 11 bases between them. CDR3 in amino acids: CAWSVKGQTYEQYF. As DNA, the CDR3 is TGTGCCTGGAGTGTAAAGGGACAAACCTACGAGCAGTACTTC. The entire variable domain, with the rest obtained from reference TRBV30 and TRBJ2-7, is as follows: SQTIHQWPATLVQPVGSPLSLECTVEGTSNPNLYWYRQAAGRGLQLLFYSVGIGQISSEVPQNLSASRPQDRQFILSSKKLLLSDSGFYLCAWSVKGQTYEQYFGPGTRLTVT.

Details on this clone: A junction end diverges from the germline sequence, so it may reflect a read error. V usage is TRBV13 and J usage is TRBJ1-6, with D possibly matching TRBD1 (5 bases). CDR1 PRHDT and CDR2 FYEKMQ come from the germline V gene (reference sequence). The CDR3 length is 16 residues. For the CDR3, the DNA is TGTGCCAGCAGCCTAGGGACCGACAAGATTGATTCACCCCTCCACTTT. Its protein is CASSLGTDKIDSPLHF.

The chain uses TRBV4-1 and TRBJ1-5, with D hard to call. Trimming shortened V by 0 bases and J by 6 bases, and 15 bases separated the two germline ends. There are 16 residues in the CDR3. CDR1 is MGHRA, CDR2 YSYEKL, per germline. The DNA of the CDR3 is TGCGCCAGCAGCCAAGATCAGGTGTACGGTCCTCAGCCCCAGCATTTT. It translates to CASSQDQVYGPQPQHF.

The chain couples TRBV5-1 to TRBJ2-5; TRBD2 agrees at 16 bases. The CDR3 extends over 18 amino acids. Germline CDR1 and CDR2: SGHRS and YFSETQ. The J segment lost 4 bases and the V segment lost 4 bases, leaving 10 bases of the junction unmatched. DNA for the CDR3: TGCGCCAGCAGCCAGACCGGGACTAGCGGGGGGGCTGGAGAGACCCAGTACTTC. It codes for CASSQTGTSGGAGETQYF.

V and J are TRBV7-2 and TRBJ2-1, with TRBD2 matching 9 bases. CDR1 is SGHTA, CDR2 FQGNSA, per germline. J gave up 9 bases and V 7 bases, and 10 bases lay outside the gene matches. CDR3 length: 14 amino acids. CDR3 loop: CASTAGSGRLEQFF. CDR3 DNA: TGTGCCAGCACCGCCGGCAGCGGGAGGCTTGAGCAGTTCTTC.

This rearrangement joins TRBV2 to TRBJ1-4; D gene ambiguous. Trimming pared 7 bases from V and 0 bases from J, leaving 12 bases between. Germline CDR1 is SNHLY and CDR2 is FYNNEI. The CDR3 length is 15 residues. The CDR3 DNA is TGTGCCAGCAAACTTAACCCCTCAACTAATGAAAAACTGTTTTTT. Translation gives CASKLNPSTNEKLFF.

The J gene is TRBJ2-1, the V gene TRBV9, with 14 bases matching TRBD2. J lost 15 bases, V lost 3 bases, and 11 bases had no gene match. Germline CDR1 is SGDLS and CDR2 is YYNGEE. The CDR3 consists of 15 residues. CDR3 sequence (DNA): TGTGCCAGCAGCGGCACGGGACTAGCGGGGGTAGCGCCGTTCTTC. This codes for CASSGTGLAGVAPFF.

The V gene is TRBV7-2, the J gene TRBJ1-2; no clear D gene. The V gene lost 1 base and the J gene lost 8 bases, with 11 bases spanning the gap. The CDR3 contains 13 residues. Per the germline V gene, CDR1 is SGHTA and CDR2 is FQGNSA. The CDR3 DNA reads as TGTGCCAGCAGCTTAGAAGTTGGCAGGGGCTACACCTTC. As protein: CASSLEVGRGYTF.

This clone was picked up a small number of times. A much larger clone differs from this one at a single base, so this may be a read error. The chain employs TRBV19 and TRBJ1-1; perhaps TRBD1 as D (6 bases). The CDR3 consists of 13 residues. The germline V gene encodes CDR1 LNHDA and CDR2 SQIVND (reference sequence). Written as DNA, the CDR3 is TGTCCCCGCCATGGGGGGGTGGGGGGGGCAGCTTTCTTT. Translation: CPRHGGVGGAAFF.